This paragraph reports one TCR beta chain. This sample is drawn from a study of shared clonotypes between healthy human individuals. Bulk PBMC genomic DNA spanned ten immunoSEQ deep plates. Here immunoSEQ multiplex PCR was the method, and the copy in TCRdb shows in-frame clones only, minus some. In the table there are 450,000 to 500,000 clones, approximately 81% of which are singletons. Those who donated, Caucasian adults without exception, all lived in Nashville, Tennessee. This clonotype was obtained from a woman in her 40s in good health. Some clones in this sample may be carry-over from other donors' samples. Sequenced input: PBMCs.

As DNA, the CDR3 is TGTGCCAGCAGCTTAGCGAATAGCGGGATTGACACCGGGGAGCTGTTTTTT. This encodes CASSLANSGIDTGELFF. The V and J genes are TRBV7-8 and TRBJ2-2; 8 bases line up with TRBD2. CDR1 and CDR2 (germline): SGHVS, FQNEAQ. After removal of 0 bases from V and 3 bases from J, the junction contained 6 bases not matched to a gene. The length of the CDR3 is 17 residues.